This TCR beta chain was retrieved from a study of T cells after yellow fever vaccination. Across the whole study: Preparation of fractions with low cell numbers was performed using SMART-Seq v4 Ultra Low Input.

Trimming cost V 5 bases and J 1 base, with 7 bases left between them. The CDR3 has 12 residues. CDR1 is GTSNPN and CDR2 is SVGIG in the germline V gene (reference sequence). From the 5' RACE reads, TCRdb called clonotypes with MiXCR, one entry per CDR3 protein. The sample comprises around 530,000 distinct CDR3 sequences, about a sixth of which are singletons, and 15% to 20% rests with the top ten. This clonotype was found a few times. The source of this sequence is a man aged 18 to 30 who received the YFV17D yellow fever vaccine. The starting material was PBMCs, obtained 5 days after the first yellow fever vaccination. The genes are TRBV30 and TRBJ2-3; unclear D gene. Written as DNA, the CDR3 is TGTGCCTGGCTCTCCGGCACAGATACGCAGTATTTT. Translating gives CAWLSGTDTQYF.